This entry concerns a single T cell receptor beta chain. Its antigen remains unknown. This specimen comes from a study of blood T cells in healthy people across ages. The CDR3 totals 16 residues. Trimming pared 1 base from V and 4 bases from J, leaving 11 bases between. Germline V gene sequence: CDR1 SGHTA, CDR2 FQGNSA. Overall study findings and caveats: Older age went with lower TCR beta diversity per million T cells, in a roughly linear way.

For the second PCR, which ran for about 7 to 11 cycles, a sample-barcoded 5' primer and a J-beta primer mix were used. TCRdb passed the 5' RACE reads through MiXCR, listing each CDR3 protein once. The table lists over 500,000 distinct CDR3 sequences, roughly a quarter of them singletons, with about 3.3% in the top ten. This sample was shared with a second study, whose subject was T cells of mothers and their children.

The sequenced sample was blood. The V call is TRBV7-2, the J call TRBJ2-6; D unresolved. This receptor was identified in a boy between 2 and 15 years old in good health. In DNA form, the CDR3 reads TGTGCCAGCAGCTTAGGATGGGTGAGGGGGGCCAACGTCCTGACTTTC. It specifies CASSLGWVRGANVLTF.